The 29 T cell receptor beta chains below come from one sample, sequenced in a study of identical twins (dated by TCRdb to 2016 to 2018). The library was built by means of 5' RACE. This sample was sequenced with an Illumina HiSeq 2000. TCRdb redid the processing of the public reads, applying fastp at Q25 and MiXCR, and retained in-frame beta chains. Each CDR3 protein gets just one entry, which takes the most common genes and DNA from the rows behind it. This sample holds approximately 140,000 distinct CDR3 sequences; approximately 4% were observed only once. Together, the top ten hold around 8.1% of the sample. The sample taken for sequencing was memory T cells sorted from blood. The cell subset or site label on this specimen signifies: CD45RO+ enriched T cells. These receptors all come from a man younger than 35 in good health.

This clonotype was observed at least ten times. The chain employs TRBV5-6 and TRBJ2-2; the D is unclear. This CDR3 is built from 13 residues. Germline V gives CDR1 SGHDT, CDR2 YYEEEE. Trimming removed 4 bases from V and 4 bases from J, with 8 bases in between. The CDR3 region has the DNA TGTGCCAGCAGCCCCCTCGTCACCGGGGAGCTGTTTTTT. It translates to CASSPLVTGELFF.

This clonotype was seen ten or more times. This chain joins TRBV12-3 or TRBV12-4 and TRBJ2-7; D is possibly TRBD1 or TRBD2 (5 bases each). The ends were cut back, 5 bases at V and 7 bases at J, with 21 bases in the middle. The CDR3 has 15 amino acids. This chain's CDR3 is CASSPGTLGTGEQYF. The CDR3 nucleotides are TGTGCCAGCAGTCCCGGGACGCTTGGCACGGGGGAGCAGTACTTC.

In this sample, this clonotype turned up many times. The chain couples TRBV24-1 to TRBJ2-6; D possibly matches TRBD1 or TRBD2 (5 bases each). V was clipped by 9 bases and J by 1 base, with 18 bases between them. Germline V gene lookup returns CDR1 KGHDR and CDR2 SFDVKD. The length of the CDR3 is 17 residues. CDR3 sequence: CATSAGTSTSGANVLTF. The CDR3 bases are TGTGCCACCTCGGCCGGGACGTCTACTTCTGGGGCCAACGTCCTGACTTTC.

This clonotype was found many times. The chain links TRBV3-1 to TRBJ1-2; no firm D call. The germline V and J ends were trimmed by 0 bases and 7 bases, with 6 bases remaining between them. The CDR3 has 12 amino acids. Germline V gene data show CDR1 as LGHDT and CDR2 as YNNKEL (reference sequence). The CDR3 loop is CASSQESVGYTF. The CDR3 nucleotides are TGTGCCAGCAGCCAAGAATCAGTTGGCTACACCTTC.

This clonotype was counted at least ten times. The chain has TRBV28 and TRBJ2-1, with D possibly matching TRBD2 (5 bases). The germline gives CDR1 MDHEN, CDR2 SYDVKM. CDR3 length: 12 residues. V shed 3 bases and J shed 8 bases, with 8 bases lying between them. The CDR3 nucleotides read TGTGCCAGCAGTTTTAGCGTCTATGAGCAGTTCTTC. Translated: CASSFSVYEQFF.

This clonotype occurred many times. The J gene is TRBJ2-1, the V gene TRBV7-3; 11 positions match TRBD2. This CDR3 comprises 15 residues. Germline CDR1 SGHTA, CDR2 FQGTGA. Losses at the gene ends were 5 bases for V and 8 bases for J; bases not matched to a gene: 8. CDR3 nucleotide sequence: TGTGCCAGCAGCCCAACTAGCGGGAGCTGGGATGAGCAGTTCTTC. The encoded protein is CASSPTSGSWDEQFF.

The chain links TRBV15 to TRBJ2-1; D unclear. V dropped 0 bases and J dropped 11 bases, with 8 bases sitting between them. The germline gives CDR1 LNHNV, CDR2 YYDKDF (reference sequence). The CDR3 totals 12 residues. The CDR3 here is CATSREGRKQFF. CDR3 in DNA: TGTGCCACCAGCAGAGAGGGCCGGAAGCAGTTCTTC.

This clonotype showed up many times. CDR3 nucleotide sequence: TGCAGTGCTGAAGGACTACCCTACGAGCAGTACTTC. Its translation is CSAEGLPYEQYF. This chain joins TRBV20-1 and TRBJ2-7; perhaps TRBD2 as D (6 bases). Trimming removed 5 bases from V and 2 bases from J, with 10 bases in between. There are 12 residues in the CDR3. Germline loops: CDR1 DFQATT, CDR2 SNEGSKA (reference sequence).

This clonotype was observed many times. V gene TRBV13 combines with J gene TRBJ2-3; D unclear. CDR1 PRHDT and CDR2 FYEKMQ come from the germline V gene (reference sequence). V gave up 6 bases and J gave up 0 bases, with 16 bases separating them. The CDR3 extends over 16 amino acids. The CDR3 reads CASSGPSFTSTDTQYF. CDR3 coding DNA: TGTGCCAGCAGTGGCCCGTCATTTACTAGCACAGATACGCAGTATTTT.

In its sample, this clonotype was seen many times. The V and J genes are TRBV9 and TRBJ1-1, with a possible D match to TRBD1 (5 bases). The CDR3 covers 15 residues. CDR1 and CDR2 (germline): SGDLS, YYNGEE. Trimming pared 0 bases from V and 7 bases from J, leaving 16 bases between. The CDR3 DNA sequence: TGTGCCAGCAGCGTAGACAGGTTCCTGCCCAATGAAGCTTTCTTT. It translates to CASSVDRFLPNEAFF.

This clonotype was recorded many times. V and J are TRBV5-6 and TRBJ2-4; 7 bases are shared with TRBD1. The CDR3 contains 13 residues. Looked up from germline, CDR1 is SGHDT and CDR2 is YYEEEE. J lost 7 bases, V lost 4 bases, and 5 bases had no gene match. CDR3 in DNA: TGTGCCAGCAGCACCGAACAGGGGAACATTCAGTACTTC. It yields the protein CASSTEQGNIQYF.

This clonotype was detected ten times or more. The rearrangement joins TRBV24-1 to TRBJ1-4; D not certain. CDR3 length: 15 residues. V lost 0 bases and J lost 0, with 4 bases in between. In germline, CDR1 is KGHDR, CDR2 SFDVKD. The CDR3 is CATSDLQATNEKLFF. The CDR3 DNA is TGTGCCACCAGTGATTTGCAAGCAACTAATGAAAAACTGTTTTTT.

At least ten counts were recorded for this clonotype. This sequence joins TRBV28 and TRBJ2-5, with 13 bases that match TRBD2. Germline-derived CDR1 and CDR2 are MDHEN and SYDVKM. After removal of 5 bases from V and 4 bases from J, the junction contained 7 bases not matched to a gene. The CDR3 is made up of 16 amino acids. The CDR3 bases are TGTGCCAGCAGTGGGACTAGCGGGACCCACAGAGAGACCCAGTACTTC. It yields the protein CASSGTSGTHRETQYF.

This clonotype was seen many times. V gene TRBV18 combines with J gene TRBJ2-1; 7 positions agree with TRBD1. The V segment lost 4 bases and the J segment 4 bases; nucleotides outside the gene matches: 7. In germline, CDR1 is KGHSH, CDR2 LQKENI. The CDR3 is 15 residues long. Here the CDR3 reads CASSLGDSVYNEQFF. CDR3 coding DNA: TGTGCCAGCTCACTGGGGGACAGCGTTTACAATGAGCAGTTCTTC.

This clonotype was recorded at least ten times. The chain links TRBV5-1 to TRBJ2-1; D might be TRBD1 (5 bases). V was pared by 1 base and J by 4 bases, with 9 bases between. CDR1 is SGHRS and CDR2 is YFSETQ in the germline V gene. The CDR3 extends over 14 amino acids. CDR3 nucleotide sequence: TGCGCCAGCAGCTTGAGTGGGGCTTACAATGAGCAGTTCTTC. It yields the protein CASSLSGAYNEQFF.

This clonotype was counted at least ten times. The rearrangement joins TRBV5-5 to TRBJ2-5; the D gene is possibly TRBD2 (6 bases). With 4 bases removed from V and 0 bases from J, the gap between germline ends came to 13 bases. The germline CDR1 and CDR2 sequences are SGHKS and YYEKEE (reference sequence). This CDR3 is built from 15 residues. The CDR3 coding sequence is TGTGCCAGCAGCCCGGGACTCAGTTACCAAGAGACCCAGTACTTC. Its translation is CASSPGLSYQETQYF.

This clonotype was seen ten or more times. This CDR3 is CASSQDRSREAYGYTF. CDR3 nucleotide sequence: TGCGCCAGCAGCCAAGATAGGTCTCGGGAGGCCTATGGCTACACCTTC. The chain recombines TRBV4-1 with TRBJ1-2; no definite D call. Trimming left V 0 bases short and J 4 bases short, with 15 bases between. Germline loops: CDR1 MGHRA, CDR2 YSYEKL. This CDR3 has 16 residues.

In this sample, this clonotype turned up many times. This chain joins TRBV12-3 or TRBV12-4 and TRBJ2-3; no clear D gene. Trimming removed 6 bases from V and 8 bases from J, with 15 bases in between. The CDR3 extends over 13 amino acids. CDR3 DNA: TGTGCCAGCAGCACCCCCGGTTGGGGTACGCAGTATTTT. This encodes CASSTPGWGTQYF.

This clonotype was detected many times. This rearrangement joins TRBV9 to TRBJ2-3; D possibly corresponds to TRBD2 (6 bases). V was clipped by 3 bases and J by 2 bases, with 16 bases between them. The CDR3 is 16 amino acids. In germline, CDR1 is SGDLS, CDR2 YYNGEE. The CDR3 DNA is TGTGCCAGCAGCGGGGGAGGCAGTCAATACACAGATACGCAGTATTTT. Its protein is CASSGGGSQYTDTQYF.

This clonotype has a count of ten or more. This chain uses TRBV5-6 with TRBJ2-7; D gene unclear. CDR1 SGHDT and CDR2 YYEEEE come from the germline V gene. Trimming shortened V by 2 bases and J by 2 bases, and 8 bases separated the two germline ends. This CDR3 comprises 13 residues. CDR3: CASSLSVTYEQYF. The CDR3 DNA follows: TGTGCCAGCAGCTTATCCGTAACCTACGAGCAGTACTTC.

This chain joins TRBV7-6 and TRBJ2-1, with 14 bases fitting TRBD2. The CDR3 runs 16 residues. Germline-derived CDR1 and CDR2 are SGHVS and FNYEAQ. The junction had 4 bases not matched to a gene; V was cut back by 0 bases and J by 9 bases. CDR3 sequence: CASSLATSGRATEQFF. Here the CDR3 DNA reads TGTGCCAGCAGCTTAGCGACTAGCGGGAGGGCCACTGAGCAGTTCTTC.

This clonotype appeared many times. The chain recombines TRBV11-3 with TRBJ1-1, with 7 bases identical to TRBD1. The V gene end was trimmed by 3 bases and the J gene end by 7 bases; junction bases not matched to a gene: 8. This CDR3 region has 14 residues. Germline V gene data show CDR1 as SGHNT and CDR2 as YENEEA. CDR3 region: CASSFSSDRLEAFF. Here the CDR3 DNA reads TGTGCCAGCAGCTTTAGTTCGGACAGGCTTGAAGCTTTCTTT.

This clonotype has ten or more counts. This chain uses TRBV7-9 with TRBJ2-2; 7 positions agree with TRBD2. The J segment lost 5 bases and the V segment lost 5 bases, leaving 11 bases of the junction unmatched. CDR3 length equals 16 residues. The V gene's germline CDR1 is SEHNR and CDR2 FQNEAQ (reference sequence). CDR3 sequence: CASSTIGREGTGELFF. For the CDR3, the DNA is TGTGCCAGCAGCACGATCGGCAGGGAGGGTACCGGGGAGCTGTTTTTT.

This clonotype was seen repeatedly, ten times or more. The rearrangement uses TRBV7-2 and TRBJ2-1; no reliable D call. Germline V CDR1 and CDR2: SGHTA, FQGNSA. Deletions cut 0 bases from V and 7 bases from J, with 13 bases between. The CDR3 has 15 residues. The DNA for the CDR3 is TGTGCCAGCAGCTTAGCAGAGCCCATTAGGAATGAGCAGTTCTTC. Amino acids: CASSLAEPIRNEQFF.

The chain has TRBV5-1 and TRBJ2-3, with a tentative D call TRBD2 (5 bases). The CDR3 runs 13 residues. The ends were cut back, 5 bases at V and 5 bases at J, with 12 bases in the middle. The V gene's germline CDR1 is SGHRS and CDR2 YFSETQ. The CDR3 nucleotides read TGCGCCAGCAGTCAGGACTTTATAGATACGCAGTATTTT. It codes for CASSQDFIDTQYF.

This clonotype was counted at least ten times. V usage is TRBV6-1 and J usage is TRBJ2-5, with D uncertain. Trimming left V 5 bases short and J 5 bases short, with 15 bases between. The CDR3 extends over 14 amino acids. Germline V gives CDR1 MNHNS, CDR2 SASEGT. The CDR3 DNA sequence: TGTGCCAGCAGTCTTCGATCAAATGGGGAGACCCAGTACTTC. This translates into CASSLRSNGETQYF.

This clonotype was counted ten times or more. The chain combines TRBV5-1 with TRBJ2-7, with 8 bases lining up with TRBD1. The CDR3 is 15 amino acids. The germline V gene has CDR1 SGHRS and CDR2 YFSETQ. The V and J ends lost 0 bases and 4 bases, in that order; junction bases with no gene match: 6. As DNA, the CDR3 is TGCGCCAGCAGCTTGGTTGGGGACAGGTTTTACGAGCAGTACTTC. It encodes CASSLVGDRFYEQYF.

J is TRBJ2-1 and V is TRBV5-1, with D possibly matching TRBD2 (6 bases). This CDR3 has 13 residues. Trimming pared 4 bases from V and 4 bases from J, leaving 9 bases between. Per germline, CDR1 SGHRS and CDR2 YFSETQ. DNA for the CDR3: TGCGCCAGCAGCGGGCGGGGTTACAATGAGCAGTTCTTC. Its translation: CASSGRGYNEQFF.

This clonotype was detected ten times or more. The DNA of the CDR3 is TGTGCCTGGAGTGAAGAAGGGTGGAGTGAGCAGTTCTTC. Translation: CAWSEEGWSEQFF. The chain combines TRBV30 with TRBJ2-1; D is unclear. CDR1 and CDR2 (germline): GTSNPN, SVGIG (reference sequence). V gave up 1 base and J gave up 9 bases, with 13 bases separating them. This CDR3 is 13 amino acids long.